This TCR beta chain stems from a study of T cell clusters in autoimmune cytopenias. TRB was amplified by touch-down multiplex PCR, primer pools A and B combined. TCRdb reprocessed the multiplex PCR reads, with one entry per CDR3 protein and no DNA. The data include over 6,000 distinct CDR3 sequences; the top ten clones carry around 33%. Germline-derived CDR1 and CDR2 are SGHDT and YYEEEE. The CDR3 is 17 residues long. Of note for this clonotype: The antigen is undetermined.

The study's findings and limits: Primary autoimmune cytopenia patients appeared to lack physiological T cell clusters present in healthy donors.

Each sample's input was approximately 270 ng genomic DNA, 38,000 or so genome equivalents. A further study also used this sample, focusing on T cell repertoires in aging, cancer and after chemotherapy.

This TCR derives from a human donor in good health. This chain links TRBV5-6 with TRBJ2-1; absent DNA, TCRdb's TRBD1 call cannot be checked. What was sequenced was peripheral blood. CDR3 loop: CASSPRGGFSSYNEQFF.